The 12 T cell receptor beta chains given below trace back to one sample, sequenced in a study of blood T cells in healthy people across ages. A second about 7 to 11 cycle PCR used barcoded and J-beta primers. TCRdb fed the 5' RACE reads into MiXCR, producing one record per CDR3 protein. The sample shows roughly 800,000 distinct CDR3 sequences, roughly 64% of them seen only once. Sequenced input: blood. These receptors came from a young man in good health.

The chain carries TRBV28 and TRBJ2-1; D might be TRBD2 (7 bases). V shed 8 bases and J shed 3 bases, with 14 bases lying between them. CDR1 is MDHEN, CDR2 SYDVKM, per germline. CDR3 length: 14 residues. The CDR3 sequence: CASQAGAGYNEQFF. In DNA, the CDR3 is TGTGCCAGCCAGGCGGGGGCTGGCTACAATGAGCAGTTCTTC.

This sequence joins TRBV5-1 and TRBJ2-1; 8 bases agree with TRBD2. The CDR3 has 13 residues. The germline V gene encodes CDR1 SGHRS and CDR2 YFSETQ. The trim removed 4 bases at V and 15 bases at J, leaving 12 bases unmatched. As DNA, the CDR3 is TGCGCCAGCAGCAACCCGAGCGGGAGTGAGGGGTTCTTC. It yields the protein CASSNPSGSEGFF.

In this sample, this clonotype turned up a few times. DNA of the CDR3: TGCAGTGCTACCACCGGGACTAAATACGAGCAGTACTTC. Protein sequence: CSATTGTKYEQYF. The chain employs TRBV20-1 and TRBJ2-7; 7 bases are shared with TRBD2. The V gene end was trimmed by 4 bases and the J gene end by 4 bases; junction bases not matched to a gene: 7. This CDR3 contains 13 residues. Germline lookup yields CDR1 DFQATT and CDR2 SNEGSKA (reference sequence).

This clonotype was found a few times. The chain has TRBV14 and TRBJ1-2; D may be TRBD1 (6 bases). The CDR3 is 14 amino acids. In germline, CDR1 is SGHDN, CDR2 FVKESK. Trimming pared 1 base from V and 8 bases from J, leaving 14 bases between. DNA of the CDR3: TGTGCCAGCAGCCAAGTGTCAGGGGTGAGGGGCTACACCTTC. Translating gives CASSQVSGVRGYTF.

V usage is TRBV7-2 and J usage is TRBJ2-1; the match to TRBD1 covers 8 bases. V shed 1 base and J 9 bases; nucleotides not matched to a gene: 11. CDR1 SGHTA and CDR2 FQGNSA come from the germline V gene. The CDR3 has 16 residues. The CDR3 spells CASSLVVTGVLFEQFF. The CDR3 coding sequence is TGTGCCAGCAGCTTAGTCGTGACAGGGGTCTTGTTTGAGCAGTTCTTC.

Comment on this clonotype: An end of the junction does not agree with germline; a read error may underlie this. The chain links TRBV6-5 to TRBJ2-4, with 7 nucleotides matching TRBD2. The CDR3 has 15 residues. The germline CDR1 and CDR2 sequences are MNHEY and SVGAGI. The CDR3 sequence is CAGSYAVTGGNIQYF. CDR3 sequence (DNA): TGTGCCGGCAGTTACGCGGTTACGGGAGGTAACATTCAGTACTTC.

This clonotype was counted ten times or more. The gene calls are TRBV20-1 and TRBJ2-1; D is unclear. Per the germline V gene, CDR1 is DFQATT and CDR2 is SNEGSKA (reference sequence). The germline V and J ends were trimmed by 6 bases and 6 bases, with 12 bases remaining between them. This CDR3 spans 12 amino acids. The CDR3 coding sequence is TGCAGTGCCCAGGAAAGGGCCAATGAGCAGTTCTTC. Translation gives CSAQERANEQFF.

The chain uses TRBV29-1 and TRBJ2-5; TRBD2 is a possible D gene (5 bases). CDR3 length: 13 residues. Germline V gives CDR1 SQVTM, CDR2 ANQGSEA. With 7 bases removed from V and 5 bases from J, the gap between germline ends came to 17 bases. The CDR3 is CSETEGLGETQYF. CDR3 DNA: TGCAGCGAGACCGAGGGCCTGGGGGAGACCCAGTACTTC.

This rearrangement joins TRBV20-1 to TRBJ2-2, with 8 bases matching TRBD1. Trimming removed 7 bases from V and 5 bases from J; junction bases left unmatched: 9. The CDR3 loop spans 14 amino acids. Per germline, CDR1 DFQATT and CDR2 SNEGSKA (reference sequence). The CDR3 bases are TGCAGTGGAAGAGGACAGGGTGGGACCGGGGAGCTGTTTTTT. Its translation is CSGRGQGGTGELFF.

This clonotype has a handful of counts. The V and J genes are TRBV20-1 and TRBJ2-3; 8 nucleotides line up with TRBD2. The CDR3 has 13 amino acids. Germline V gene sequence: CDR1 DFQATT, CDR2 SNEGSKA (reference sequence). The junction had 8 bases not matched to a gene; V was cut back by 8 bases and J by 4 bases. CDR3 in DNA: TGCAGTACCCCCCGACTAGCGTCAGATACGCAGTATTTT. It yields the protein CSTPRLASDTQYF.

This clonotype was picked up many times. V usage is TRBV7-2 and J usage is TRBJ2-7; the D is unclear. CDR3 length: 12 residues. Between the trimmed V and J ends, which lost 5 bases and 0 bases, there was a span of 5 bases. CDR1 and CDR2 from the germline V gene are SGHTA and FQGNSA. CDR3 sequence reads: CASSRNSYEQYF. The CDR3 DNA sequence: TGTGCCAGCAGCCGTAACTCCTACGAGCAGTACTTC.

This rearrangement joins TRBV11-1 to TRBJ2-7; possibly TRBD2 for D (5 bases). V lost 5 bases to trimming and J lost 4 bases, with 18 bases between them. Germline assignment: CDR1 SGHAT and CDR2 FQDESV (reference sequence). This CDR3 region has 15 residues. The CDR3 loop is CASSQRTGGGYEQYF. Written as DNA, the CDR3 is TGTGCCAGCAGCCAAAGGACCGGAGGTGGTTACGAGCAGTACTTC.